Listed below are T cell receptor beta chains from one sample, sequenced in a study of blood T cells in healthy people across ages. TCRdb independently ran MiXCR on the 5' RACE reads; one entry per CDR3 protein. The repertoire includes about 730,000 distinct CDR3 sequences, roughly 43% of them detected once, and roughly 19% sits in the top ten. Sequencing was done on a sample of blood. These receptors all stem from a woman in her sixties in good health. The CDR3 runs from the conserved cysteine through the conserved F or W. D genes are given only for firm matches. Clone sizes are given selectively: once, few, many, or a class where the clone is expanded.

D gene: .
V gene: TRBV3-1
clone size: .
J gene: TRBJ2-3
CDR3 DNA: TGTGCCAGCAGCCAAGTTGGTCGCACAGATACGCAGTATTTT
CDR3 protein: CASSQVGRTDTQYF

D gene: TRBD2
V gene: TRBV25-1
clone size: few
J gene: TRBJ2-7
CDR3 DNA: TGTGCCAGCAGTGAATGGAGGGGACTAGCGGGAACATACGAGCAGTACTTC
CDR3 protein: CASSEWRGLAGTYEQYF

D gene: TRBD1
V gene: TRBV7-6
clone size: .
J gene: TRBJ2-3
CDR3 DNA: TGTGCCAGCAGTCAAAGCTCGGGACAGCGCACAGATACGCAGTATTTT
CDR3 protein: CASSQSSGQRTDTQYF

D gene: .
V gene: TRBV20-1
clone size: .
J gene: TRBJ1-5
CDR3 DNA: TGCAGTGCTAACGTACCAGGACGCGATCAGCCCCAGCATTTT
CDR3 protein: CSANVPGRDQPQHF

D gene: TRBD1
V gene: TRBV4-3
clone size: few
J gene: TRBJ1-2
CDR3 DNA: TGCGCCAGCAGCCAAGATCAGGGGGCGGGAGAAGGCTACACCTTC
CDR3 protein: CASSQDQGAGEGYTF

D gene: .
V gene: TRBV27
clone size: few
J gene: TRBJ1-6
CDR3 DNA: TGTGCCAGCAGTTTTGGGGGGTATAATTCACCCCTCCACTTT
CDR3 protein: CASSFGGYNSPLHF

D gene: .
V gene: TRBV20-1
clone size: few
J gene: TRBJ1-2
CDR3 DNA: TGCAGTGCTAGAGTCTCTGGCTACACCTTC
CDR3 protein: CSARVSGYTF

D gene: .
V gene: TRBV7-2
clone size: many
J gene: TRBJ2-5
CDR3 DNA: TGTGCCAGCAGCCAAACTAGCCTAGAGACCCAGTACTTC
CDR3 protein: CASSQTSLETQYF

D gene: TRBD1
V gene: TRBV20-1
clone size: .
J gene: TRBJ1-4
CDR3 DNA: TGCAGTGCTTCCCCCTCCCCGGGACAGGGTACTGAAAAACTGTTTTTT
CDR3 protein: CSASPSPGQGTEKLFF

D gene: TRBD1
V gene: TRBV5-1
clone size: few
J gene: TRBJ2-3
CDR3 DNA: TGCGCCAGCAGCTTGGCCGATAGGGACAGGGGTAGCACAGATACGCAGTATTTT
CDR3 protein: CASSLADRDRGSTDTQYF

D gene: TRBD1
V gene: TRBV5-6
clone size: .
J gene: TRBJ1-2
CDR3 DNA: TGTGCCAGCAGCTTTGGACAGGGGAGTAACTATGGCTACACCTTC
CDR3 protein: CASSFGQGSNYGYTF

D gene: .
V gene: TRBV21-1
clone size: .
J gene: TRBJ2-7
CDR3 DNA: TGTGCCAGCAGCAAATGGAGGGGAGAGACTAGCGTACATTACGAGCAGTACTTC
CDR3 protein: CASSKWRGETSVHYEQYF

D gene: .
V gene: TRBV20-1
clone size: few
J gene: TRBJ2-4
CDR3 DNA: TGCAGTGCTAGAGATAGACAGTCCCCTTCCAAAAACATTCAGTACTTC
CDR3 protein: CSARDRQSPSKNIQYF

D gene: .
V gene: TRBV3-1
clone size: few
J gene: TRBJ2-6
CDR3 DNA: TGTGCCAGCAGCCAAGGCAGGGCCTCTGGGGCCAACGTCCTGACTTTC
CDR3 protein: CASSQGRASGANVLTF

D gene: .
V gene: TRBV10-3
clone size: .
J gene: TRBJ1-1
CDR3 DNA: TGTGCCATCAGCCCCGGGGGGAGCGTTGAAGCTTTCTTT
CDR3 protein: CAISPGGSVEAFF

D gene: .
V gene: TRBV18
clone size: .
J gene: TRBJ2-2
CDR3 DNA: TGTGCCAGTCCCGCGCCAGCTCAACCGAACACCGGGGAGCTGTTTTTT
CDR3 protein: CASPAPAQPNTGELFF

D gene: .
V gene: TRBV7-9
clone size: few
J gene: TRBJ1-4
CDR3 DNA: TGTGCCAGCAGCATCCGACAGGCAACTAATGAAAAACTGTTTTTT
CDR3 protein: CASSIRQATNEKLFF

D gene: .
V gene: TRBV9
clone size: .
J gene: TRBJ1-5
CDR3 DNA: TGTGCCAGCAGCGTAGAGGGCAGGGGAAGCAATCAGCCCCAGCATTTT
CDR3 protein: CASSVEGRGSNQPQHF